This T cell receptor (beta chain) was retrieved from a study of identical twins. Study-wide results and limits: Modeled out-of-frame TCR alpha sharing in monozygotic twins fell below observed levels.

CDR1 SQVTM and CDR2 ANQGSEA come from the germline V gene. This CDR3 spans 12 amino acids. The V end was cut by 3 bases, the J end by 6 bases, with 10 bases between. TCRdb reprocessed the 5' RACE reads with MiXCR, giving one entry per CDR3 protein. The data hold roughly 720,000 distinct CDR3 sequences, with approximately 18% observed a single time. In its sample, this clonotype was seen a few times. Its specificity is unknown. These data are also associated with another study on T cells expressing NK-cell markers.

The receptor was isolated from a woman aged 18-35 years in good health. The J gene is TRBJ2-3, the V gene TRBV29-1; D is unresolved. The specimen sequenced was PBMCs. DNA for the CDR3: TGCAGCGTTGACTTTTGGATGGATACGCAGTATTTT. Translation gives CSVDFWMDTQYF.